The 19 T cell receptor beta chains below were found in one sample sequenced in a study of blood T cell repertoires in COVID-19. Sequenced by immunoSEQ multiplex PCR; TCRdb stores in-frame clones only, minus some. The table records about 60,000 clones, 70% to 90% of them present only once. Sequencing was carried out using peripheral blood. The receptors stem from a man aged 70-80 years with acute or convalescent COVID-19.

The chain recombines TRBV5-6 with TRBJ2-7; maybe TRBD1 (6 bases). Trimming removed 4 bases at V and 1 base at J, with 15 bases between. The CDR3 covers 15 residues. Germline V gene lookup returns CDR1 SGHDT and CDR2 YYEEEE. The chain's CDR3 is CASSTARGQSYEQYF. For the CDR3, the DNA is TGTGCCAGCAGCACGGCCCGAGGACAGTCCTACGAGCAGTACTTC.

The gene calls are TRBV7-3 and TRBJ2-1; 12 bases fit TRBD2. CDR3 size: 15 residues. Germline loops: CDR1 SGHTA, CDR2 FQGTGA. V was clipped by 4 bases and J by 7 bases; unmatched bases: 5. The CDR3 DNA is TGTGCCAGCAGCTCCCTAGCGGGGGGGCTTAATGAGCAGTTCTTC. Translation gives CASSSLAGGLNEQFF. Complete variable domain (other parts from reference TRBV7-3 and TRBJ2-1): GAGVSQTPSNKVTEKGKYVELRCDPISGHTALYWYRQSLGQGPEFLIYFQGTGAADDSGLPNDRFFAVRPEGSVSTLKIQRTERGDSAVYLCASSSLAGGLNEQFFGPGTRLTVL.

The V gene is TRBV5-1, the J gene TRBJ2-2, with D unclear. CDR3 length equals 12 residues. Trimming shortened V by 1 base and J by 5 bases, and 3 bases separated the two germline ends. Germline CDR1 is SGHRS and CDR2 is YFSETQ. In DNA form, the CDR3 reads TGCGCCAGCAGCTTGCTGACCGGGGAGCTGTTTTTT. Protein sequence: CASSLLTGELFF. Supplemented by reference TRBV5-1 and TRBJ2-2, the full variable domain reads KAGVTQTPRYLIKTRGQQVTLSCSPISGHRSVSWYQQTPGQGLQFLFEYFSETQRNKGNFPGRFSGRQFSNSRSEMNVSTLELGDSALYLCASSLLTGELFFGEGSRLTVL.

This chain connects TRBV24-1 to TRBJ2-1, with 9 bases that match TRBD2. The CDR3 has 18 amino acids. Germline-derived CDR1 and CDR2 are KGHDR and SFDVKD. The ends lost 3 bases at V and 3 bases at J; junction bases unmatched: 11. The CDR3 protein is CATSDGSGGLTIYNEQFF. For the CDR3, the DNA is TGTGCCACCAGTGATGGTAGCGGGGGCCTAACCATCTACAATGAGCAGTTCTTC.

The chain carries TRBV5-1 and TRBJ1-1, with D unresolved. The V end was cut by 1 base, the J end by 0 bases, with 10 bases between. From germline, CDR1 is SGHRS and CDR2 YFSETQ. This CDR3 has 15 amino acids. The chain's CDR3 is CASSLTDELNTEAFF. The CDR3 DNA sequence: TGCGCCAGCAGCTTGACAGACGAACTGAACACTGAAGCTTTCTTT.

V is TRBV5-4 and J is TRBJ1-2; no firm D call. V was shortened by 3 bases and J by 5 bases, with 14 bases between the two germline ends. In germline, CDR1 is SGHNT, CDR2 YYREEE (reference sequence). The CDR3 contains 14 residues. DNA of the CDR3: TGTGCCAGCAGCTCTACCCCAGGTGGATATGGCTACACCTTC. Its protein product is CASSSTPGGYGYTF.

The table lists this clone with a count of one. The chain links TRBV7-8 to TRBJ1-5; maybe TRBD1 (6 bases). Trimming removed 1 base from V and 0 bases from J, with 10 bases in between. CDR3 size: 16 residues. The germline V gene has CDR1 SGHVS and CDR2 FQNEAQ. CDR3 sequence (DNA): TGTGCCAGCAGCTTAGTACAGGGTTATAGCAATCAGCCCCAGCATTTT. Translation gives CASSLVQGYSNQPQHF. The full variable domain, rest sourced from reference TRBV7-8 and TRBJ1-5, is GAGVSQSPRYKVAKRGQDVALRCDPISGHVSLFWYQQALGQGPEFLTYFQNEAQLDKSGLPSDRFFAERPEGSVSTLKIQRTQQEDSAVYLCASSLVQGYSNQPQHFGDGTRLSIL.

The rearrangement uses TRBV6-1 and TRBJ2-7, with TRBD2 matching 8 bases. In germline, CDR1 is MNHNS, CDR2 SASEGT. V was pared by 3 bases and J by 0 bases, with 4 bases of the junction left unmatched. CDR3 length: 15 residues. DNA of the CDR3: TGTGCCAGCAGTGAGGTTAGCGGGGTCTCCTACGAGCAGTACTTC. Amino acids: CASSEVSGVSYEQYF.

The chain has TRBV3-1 (or the pseudogene TRBV3-2) and TRBJ2-1; the match to TRBD2 covers 9 bases. In germline, CDR1 is LGHDT, CDR2 YNNKEL (reference sequence). The CDR3 runs to 15 residues. The V gene end was trimmed by 4 bases and the J gene end by 10 bases; junction bases not matched to a gene: 11. The CDR3 sequence is CASSPPGLAGGEQFF. CDR3 DNA sequence: TGTGCCAGCAGCCCCCCGGGACTAGCCGGGGGAGAGCAGTTCTTC.

This CDR3 reads CASSRPGSSYEQYF. The DNA of the CDR3 is TGTGCCAGCAGCCGTCCGGGAAGCTCCTACGAGCAGTACTTC. The chain combines TRBV6-2 or TRBV6-3 with TRBJ2-7, with D maybe TRBD2 (5 bases). Per germline, CDR1 MNHEY and CDR2 SVGEGT. The CDR3 has 14 amino acids. Trimming removed 6 bases at V and 0 bases at J, with 12 bases between.

This rearrangement joins TRBV5-6 to TRBJ1-2; D gene ambiguous. Germline values: CDR1 SGHDT, CDR2 YYEEEE. V was trimmed by 2 bases and J by 8 bases, leaving 13 bases between them. This CDR3 has 13 amino acids. CDR3 sequence reads: CASSLDGARGYTF. CDR3 DNA: TGTGCCAGCAGCTTAGATGGAGCGCGCGGCTACACCTTC.

V gene TRBV19 combines with J gene TRBJ2-7; D perhaps matches TRBD2 (6 bases). The germline V gene has CDR1 LNHDA and CDR2 SQIVND (reference sequence). V lost 7 bases, J lost 2 bases, and 18 bases lay in between. CDR3 length equals 15 residues. CDR3 DNA: TGTGCCAGTACCCCCTTTGGAGGGTCCCCCTACGAGCAGTACTTC. Translated: CASTPFGGSPYEQYF. Filled out from reference TRBV19 and TRBJ2-7, the complete variable domain reads DGGITQSPKYLFRKEGQNVTLSCEQNLNHDAMYWYRQDPGQGLRLIYYSQIVNDFQKGDIAEGYSVSREKKESFPLTVTSAQKNPTAFYLCASTPFGGSPYEQYFGPGTRLTVT.

The V call is TRBV25-1, the J call TRBJ2-3, with TRBD2 identical over 8 bases. The length of the CDR3 is 14 residues. The germline gives CDR1 MGHDK, CDR2 SYGVNS. V was clipped by 2 bases and J by 6 bases; unmatched bases: 4. Here the CDR3 DNA reads TGTGCCAGCAGTGAAGTCGGGGGGGCTGATACGCAGTATTTT. It codes for CASSEVGGADTQYF.

CDR3 DNA sequence: TGTGCCAGTAGTATAGGAGGAGGGTGGAATTCACCCCTCCACTTT. Translating gives CASSIGGGWNSPLHF. The chain links TRBV19 to TRBJ1-6; D is ambiguous. V lost 1 base to trimming and J lost 7 bases, with 11 bases between them. Germline CDR1 reads LNHDA; CDR2 reads SQIVND (reference sequence). This CDR3 spans 15 amino acids.

The chain carries TRBV23-1 and TRBJ2-7, with D possibly matching TRBD1 (5 bases). TRBV23-1 belongs to the ORF category, with a function that is uncertain. The V and J ends lost 0 bases and 5 bases respectively, with 14 bases between them. CDR3 length equals 15 residues. The CDR3 DNA sequence: TGCGCCAGCAGTCAATCTTGCAGGGATGGCCACGAGCAGTACTTC. Protein: CASSQSCRDGHEQYF.

Written as DNA, the CDR3 is TGTGCCAGCAGCCGAGGACAGGGGGCGAACACCGGGGAGCTGTTTTTT. Residues: CASSRGQGANTGELFF. The J gene is TRBJ2-2, the V gene TRBV7-3; 10 positions match TRBD1. Germline CDR1 SGHTA, CDR2 FQGTGA. The V segment lost 5 bases and the J segment 0 bases; nucleotides outside the gene matches: 3. The CDR3 runs to 16 residues.

The V and J genes are TRBV6-2 or TRBV6-3 and TRBJ2-1; 8 bases are a match to TRBD2. CDR3 length: 15 amino acids. The germline V gene encodes CDR1 MNHEY and CDR2 SVGEGT. J lost 2 bases, V lost 6 bases, and 6 bases had no gene match. The CDR3 sequence is CASSRGGTPYNEQFF. The CDR3 DNA follows: TGTGCCAGCAGCCGCGGGGGGACCCCCTACAATGAGCAGTTCTTC.

The chain combines TRBV7-9 with TRBJ2-3; possible D gene TRBD2, 5 bases. CDR1 and CDR2 from the germline V gene are SEHNR and FQNEAQ (reference sequence). This CDR3 spans 16 amino acids. The ends were cut back, 0 bases at V and 3 bases at J, with 13 bases in the middle. The CDR3 spells CASSLAARGATDTQYF. The CDR3 DNA follows: TGTGCCAGCAGCTTAGCGGCCCGGGGAGCTACAGATACGCAGTATTTT.

This chain uses TRBV3-1 (or the pseudogene TRBV3-2) with TRBJ2-7, with 10 bases that match TRBD2. The length of the CDR3 is 16 residues. Trimming removed 0 bases from V and 4 bases from J; junction bases left unmatched: 6. Germline CDR1 is LGHDT and CDR2 is YNNKEL (reference sequence). The CDR3 loop is CASSQEVKAGGYEQYF. The CDR3 bases are TGTGCCAGCAGCCAAGAGGTAAAAGCGGGGGGGTACGAGCAGTACTTC.